This T cell receptor (beta chain) was identified in a study of T cell repertoires in cytomegalovirus infection. At least ten counts were recorded for this clonotype. Its antigen remains unidentified. TCRdb recomputed calls from the reads with MiXCR, one row per CDR3 protein. Of 110,000 or so distinct CDR3 sequences in the sample, more than 30% were seen once. Trimming cost V 6 bases and J 5 bases; bases outside gene matches: 6. Looked up from germline, CDR1 is SEHNR and CDR2 is FQNEAQ (reference sequence). This CDR3 spans 15 amino acids. Study outcomes and limitations: The study identified carriers of CMV plus the relevant HLA from cumulative public TCR beta family frequency.

This sample comprised CD8+ T cells from cultured PBMCs, obtained from culture after CMV antigen stimulation. This rearrangement joins TRBV7-9 to TRBJ2-2; TRBD2 matches 10 bases. This receptor was taken from a human donor in good health (CMV status not recorded). Some clones in this sample may be carry-over from other donors' samples. The CDR3 is CASSYSGGETGELFF. The CDR3 nucleotides are TGTGCCAGCAGTTACAGCGGGGGGGAGACCGGGGAGCTGTTTTTT.